Many counts were recorded for the clone carrying this TCR beta chain. No antigen is known for it. Sequence at one end of the junction differs from germline and may be a read error. The sample originates from a study of T-cell reconstitution after alpha-beta-depleted transplantation in children. CDR1 and CDR2 (germline): SSHAT, FNYEAQ (reference sequence). This CDR3 spans 13 amino acids. Construction of the TCRbeta library involved unique molecular identifiers. TCRdb passed the PCR reads through MiXCR, listing each CDR3 protein once. Seen here are some 600,000 distinct CDR3 sequences, around 13% observed once, and the top ten hold over 2%. Study observations and caveats: It was newly produced T cells that mostly accounted for T-cell counts and diversity one year after transplant. About two months after transplant, alpha-beta T cells reportedly came from several hundred expanded graft clones. Diversity of TCRbeta at day 60 was high in some patients, arising from surviving recipient T cells and thymic progenitors.

Sequencing was performed on PBMCs, mostly from graft donor cells, taken 360 days after TCRalphabeta/CD19-depleted stem cell transplant. The chain has TRBV7-7 and TRBJ2-1; D gene unclear. This receptor was taken from a male patient aged 10 to 17 who had a stem cell transplant for acute myeloid leukemia, so the T cells may come from the graft donor. The CDR3 coding sequence is TGTGCTAGCAGCTTAAGGGCGTACAATGAGCAGTTCTTC. Residues: CASSLRAYNEQFF.